This T cell receptor beta chain was sequenced in a study of T cell repertoires in cytomegalovirus infection (dated by TCRdb to the late 2010s). Turning to the overall study: Alongside well-studied HLA-B-restricted epitopes, the peptide stimulations were aimed at recently identified HLA-C-restricted CMV epitopes, whose presentation resists viral immunomodulation. The HLA type of each donor mattered for the analysis, because public TCR beta signatures pointed to carriage of CMV infection along with the matching HLA type. The investigation overall reported the following: In the ex vivo response, HLA-C-restricted CMV-specific TCR beta clonotypes were dominant, and in two of eight donors the single most frequent clonotype came from this HLA-C-restricted group. Cumulative frequency of public TCR beta family members discriminated carriers of CMV infection plus the relevant HLA type in this cohort and an independent roughly 330-donor cohort.

The sequencer was an Illumina HiSeq 1500. TCRdb's own reprocessing of the public reads used fastp at Q25 and MiXCR and kept productive beta chains. When rows share a CDR3 protein, they turn into one entry using the most common DNA and genes. Within this sample are around 710,000 distinct CDR3 sequences, with roughly 29% of them counted one time only. The ten biggest clones cover 10% to 15% of the sample. To note about this clonotype: It lacks a known antigen. One base away there is no much larger clone; base qualities are not given.

Interpreted using the paper, the treatment or condition label stands for: in vitro stimulation with specific CMV peptide epitopes to enrich CMV-specific T cells. The CDR3 sequence holds 14 residues, the cysteine and phenylalanine included. The CDR3 DNA has 42 bases and is translated from base 1. V is reduced by 1 base and J by 6 bases, leaving a spacing of 15 bases between them. The germline V gene (reference sequence) gives CDR1 as DFQATT and CDR2 as SNEGSKA. Specimen: cultured CD8+ T cells from PBMCs, collected from culture after CMV antigen stimulation. This sequence uses TRBV20-1 and TRBJ1-2; a tentative D call is TRBD1 (5 bases match). The receptor comes from a human donor in good health (CMV status not recorded). Some clones in this sample may be carry-over from other donors' samples. The CDR3 protein is CSARGRGRSHGYTF. Here is the DNA: TGCAGTGCTAGAGGCCGGGGGAGGAGTCATGGCTACACCTTC.